This T cell receptor (beta chain) was identified in a study of T cell changes during pregnancy in multiple sclerosis. Using immunoSEQ multiplex PCR, the repertoire was profiled, and TCRdb retains in-frame clones only, with some absent. The table has 45,000 to 65,000 clones, about 93% seen once. This clonotype was sampled from a female donor with multiple sclerosis, enrolled in a pregnancy study. The starting material was CD8+ T cells from peripheral blood mononuclear cells, obtained in the third trimester of pregnancy.

The CDR3 reads CASSKALWEGLGEQYF. The CDR3 nucleotides are TGTGCCAGCAGCAAAGCGCTTTGGGAGGGGTTGGGCGAGCAGTACTTC. The chain is built from TRBV21-1 and TRBJ2-7; the table's D call of TRBD2 was not tested on the DNA. TRBV21-1 is shown as a pseudogene. This CDR3 comprises 16 residues.